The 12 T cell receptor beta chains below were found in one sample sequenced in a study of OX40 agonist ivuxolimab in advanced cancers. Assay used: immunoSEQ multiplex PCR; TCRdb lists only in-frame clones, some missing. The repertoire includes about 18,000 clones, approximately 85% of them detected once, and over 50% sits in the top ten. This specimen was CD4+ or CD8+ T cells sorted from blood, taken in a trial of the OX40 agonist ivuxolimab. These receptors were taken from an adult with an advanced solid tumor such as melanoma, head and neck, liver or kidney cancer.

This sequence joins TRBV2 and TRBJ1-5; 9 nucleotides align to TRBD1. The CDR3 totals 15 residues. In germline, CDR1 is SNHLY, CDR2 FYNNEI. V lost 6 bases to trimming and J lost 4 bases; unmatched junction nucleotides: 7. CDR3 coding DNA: TGTGCCAGCAGAGAGTCGACAGGGGGAAATCAGCCCCAGCATTTT. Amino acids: CASRESTGGNQPQHF.

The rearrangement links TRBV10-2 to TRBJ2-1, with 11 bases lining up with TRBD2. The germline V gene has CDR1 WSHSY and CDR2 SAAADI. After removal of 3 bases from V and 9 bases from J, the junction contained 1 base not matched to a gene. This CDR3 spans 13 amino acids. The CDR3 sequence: CASSDLAGGEQFF. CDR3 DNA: TGCGCCAGCAGTGACCTAGCGGGAGGTGAGCAGTTCTTC.

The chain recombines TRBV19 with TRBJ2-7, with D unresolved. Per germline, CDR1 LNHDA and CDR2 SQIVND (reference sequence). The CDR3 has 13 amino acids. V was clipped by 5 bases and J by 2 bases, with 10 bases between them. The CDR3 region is CASSVGLTYEQYF. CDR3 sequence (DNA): TGTGCCAGTAGTGTGGGGTTAACCTACGAGCAGTACTTC.

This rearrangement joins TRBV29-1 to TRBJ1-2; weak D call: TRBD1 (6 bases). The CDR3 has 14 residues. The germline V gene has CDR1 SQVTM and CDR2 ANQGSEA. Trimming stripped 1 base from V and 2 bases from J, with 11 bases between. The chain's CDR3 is CSVEVGGQNYGYTF. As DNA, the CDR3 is TGCAGCGTTGAAGTGGGGGGGCAGAACTATGGCTACACCTTC.

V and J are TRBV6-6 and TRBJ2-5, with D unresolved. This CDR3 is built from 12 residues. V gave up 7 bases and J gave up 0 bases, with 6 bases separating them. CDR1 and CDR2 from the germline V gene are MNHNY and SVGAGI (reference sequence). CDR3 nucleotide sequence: TGTGCCAGCACCTCGTACCAAGAGACCCAGTACTTC. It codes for CASTSYQETQYF.

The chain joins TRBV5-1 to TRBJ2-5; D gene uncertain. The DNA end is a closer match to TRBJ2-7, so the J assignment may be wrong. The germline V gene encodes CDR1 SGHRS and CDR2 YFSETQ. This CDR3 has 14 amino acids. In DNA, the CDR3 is TGCGCCAGCAGCCCACCCCAGAGCTTCTACGAGCAGTACTTC. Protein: CASSPPQSFYEQYF.

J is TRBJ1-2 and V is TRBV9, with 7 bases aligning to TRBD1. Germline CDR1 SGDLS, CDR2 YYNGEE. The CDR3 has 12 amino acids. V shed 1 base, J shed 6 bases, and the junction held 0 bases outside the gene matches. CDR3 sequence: CASSVTGDGYTF. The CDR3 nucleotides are TGTGCCAGCAGCGTAACAGGGGATGGCTACACCTTC.

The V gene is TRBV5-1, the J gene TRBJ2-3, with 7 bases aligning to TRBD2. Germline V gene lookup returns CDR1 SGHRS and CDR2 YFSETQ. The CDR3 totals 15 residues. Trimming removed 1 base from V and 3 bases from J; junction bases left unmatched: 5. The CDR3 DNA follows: TGCGCCAGCAGCTTGTCGCTAGCGGCTACAGATACGCAGTATTTT. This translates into CASSLSLAATDTQYF.

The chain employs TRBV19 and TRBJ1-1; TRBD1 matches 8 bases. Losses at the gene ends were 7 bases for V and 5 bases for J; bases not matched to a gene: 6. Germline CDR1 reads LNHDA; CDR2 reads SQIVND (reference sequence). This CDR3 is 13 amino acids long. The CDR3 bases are TGTGCCAGTAATCCAGGGGGCATGACTGAAGCTTTCTTT. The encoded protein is CASNPGGMTEAFF.

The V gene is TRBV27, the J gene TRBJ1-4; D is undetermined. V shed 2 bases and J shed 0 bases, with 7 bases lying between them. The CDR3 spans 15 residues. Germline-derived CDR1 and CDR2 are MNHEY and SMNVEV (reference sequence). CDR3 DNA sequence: TGTGCCAGCAGTTTAAGGGCAGCAACTAATGAAAAACTGTTTTTT. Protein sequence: CASSLRAATNEKLFF.

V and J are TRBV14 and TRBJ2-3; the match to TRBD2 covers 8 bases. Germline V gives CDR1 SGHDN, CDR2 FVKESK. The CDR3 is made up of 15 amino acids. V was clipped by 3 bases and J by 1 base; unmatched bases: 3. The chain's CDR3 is CASSHTGGGTDTQYF. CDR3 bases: TGTGCCAGCAGCCACACCGGGGGGGGCACAGATACGCAGTATTTT.

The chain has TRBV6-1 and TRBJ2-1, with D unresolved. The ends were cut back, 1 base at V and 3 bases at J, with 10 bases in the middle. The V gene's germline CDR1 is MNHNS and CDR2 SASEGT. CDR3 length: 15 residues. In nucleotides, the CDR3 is TGTGCCAGCAGTGAAGAGACCGGTGGCTACAATGAGCAGTTCTTC. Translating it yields CASSEETGGYNEQFF.